The 6 T cell receptor beta chains given below trace back to one sample, sequenced in a study of blood T cell repertoires in COVID-19. Repertoires were generated with immunoSEQ multiplex PCR, while TCRdb's copy carries only in-frame clones and drops some. The sample yields more than 300,000 clones, 83% seen once. The sample was peripheral blood. These receptors were taken from a woman in her forties or fifties with acute or convalescent COVID-19.

The rearrangement uses TRBV5-1 and TRBJ1-2, with D perhaps TRBD1 (5 bases). The CDR3 loop spans 14 amino acids. Germline CDR1 reads SGHRS; CDR2 reads YFSETQ. V gave up 0 bases and J gave up 6 bases, with 12 bases separating them. CDR3 nucleotide sequence: TGCGCCAGCAGCTTGGCCTTCGGAGGGGATGGCTACACCTTC. It is translated as CASSLAFGGDGYTF.

V is TRBV21-1 and J is TRBJ1-5; TRBD1, the table's D call, was not compared with the DNA. TRBV21-1 has pseudogene status. The CDR3 loop spans 12 amino acids. The CDR3 protein is CASHQGNQPQHF. The CDR3 DNA reads as TGTGCCAGCCATCAGGGGAATCAGCCCCAGCATTTT.

The chain combines TRBV6-5 with TRBJ1-1; TRBD1 aligns across 7 bases. CDR3 size: 13 residues. CDR1 and CDR2 (germline): MNHEY, SVGAGI. Losses at the gene ends were 6 bases for V and 4 bases for J; bases not matched to a gene: 5. Here the CDR3 reads CASRVTGFTEAFF. The CDR3 DNA reads as TGTGCCAGCAGGGTGACAGGGTTCACTGAAGCTTTCTTT.

The V and J genes are TRBV7-9 and TRBJ2-3; 8 nucleotides align to TRBD1. Germline trimming cut 5 bases from V and 3 bases from J; bases unmatched to any gene: 1. The germline V gene encodes CDR1 SEHNR and CDR2 FQNEAQ (reference sequence). This CDR3 spans 13 amino acids. CDR3 DNA sequence: TGTGCCAGCAGCCGGACAGGGACAGATACGCAGTATTTT. It yields the protein CASSRTGTDTQYF.

Regarding this clone: A much more abundant neighbour one base away suggests this may be a read error. The rearrangement joins TRBV2 to TRBJ1-2; D possibly corresponds to TRBD1 (6 bases). Trimming removed 1 base at V and 3 bases at J, with 6 bases between. Germline V gene data show CDR1 as SNHLY and CDR2 as FYNNEI. CDR3 size: 13 residues. In DNA, the CDR3 is TGTGCCAGCAGTGAAGACAGGGACTATGGCTACACCTTC. Amino acid sequence: CASSEDRDYGYTF.

The chain couples TRBV13 to TRBJ2-1; the match to TRBD2 covers 8 bases. Germline assignment: CDR1 PRHDT and CDR2 FYEKMQ (reference sequence). The CDR3 consists of 16 residues. V shed 5 bases and J 0 bases; nucleotides not matched to a gene: 6. CDR3 bases: TGTGCCAGCAGCCCCCGGGGGGGGAGCTCCTACAATGAGCAGTTCTTC. It translates to CASSPRGGSSYNEQFF.